The present TCR beta chain was sequenced within a study of CD8 T cells in ankylosing spondylitis. On this clonotype itself: The antigen remains unidentified.

Study-wide findings and caveats: What appeared characteristic of ankylosing spondylitis blood was a TCR beta motif of about eight highly homologous variants. The clones that were linked to disease were reported to be significantly enriched in matched synovial fluid samples from ankylosing spondylitis patients.

Library preparation for TCR beta used quantitative 5'-RACE with molecular barcodes. TCRdb re-called the 5' RACE reads through MiXCR, storing one row per CDR3 protein. The sample contains 800,000 to 900,000 distinct CDR3 sequences, around 11% of which appear only once. This CDR3 has 13 amino acids. Germline V gene data show CDR1 as MNHEY and CDR2 as SMNVEV (reference sequence). J lost 7 bases, V lost 3 bases, and 2 bases had no gene match. The chain is built from TRBV27 and TRBJ1-1; 10 bases fit TRBD1. This sequence was found in a male donor with ankylosing spondylitis. Sequencing input: blood, either unsorted or a sorted T cell fraction (not recorded which). CDR3 sequence: CASSFRDRGEAFF. Here the CDR3 DNA reads TGTGCCAGCAGTTTCCGGGACAGGGGTGAAGCTTTCTTT.